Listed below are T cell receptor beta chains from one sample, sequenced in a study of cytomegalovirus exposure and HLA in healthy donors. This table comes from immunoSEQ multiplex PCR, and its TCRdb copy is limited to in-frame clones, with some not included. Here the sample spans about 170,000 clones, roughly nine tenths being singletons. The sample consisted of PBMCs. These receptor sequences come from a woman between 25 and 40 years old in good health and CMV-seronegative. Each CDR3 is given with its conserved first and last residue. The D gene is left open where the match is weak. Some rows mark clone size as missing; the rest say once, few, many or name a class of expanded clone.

TGTGCCACCAGCAGCCACAGGGGGCTGTATACGCAGTATTTT CATSSHRGLYTQYF TRBJ2-3 TRBD1 TRBV15 NA 14
TGCGCCAGCAGCCAAGATAGGATGGAACCTTACAATGAGCAGTTCTTC CASSQDRMEPYNEQFF TRBJ2-1 NA TRBV4-1 NA 16
TGTGCCAGCACCGAAAGAGGGCTAGCGGGGAATGAGCAGTTCTTC CASTERGLAGNEQFF TRBJ2-1 TRBD2 TRBV6-5 NA 15
TGTGCCTGGAGCCGCGACGCCCACGACAGGGGAGCGTACGAGCAGTACTTC CAWSRDAHDRGAYEQYF TRBJ2-7 TRBD1 TRBV30 NA 17
TGTGCCAGCAGCTCGACTAGCGGGTCCGGGGAGCTGTTTTTT CASSSTSGSGELFF TRBJ2-2 TRBD2 TRBV7-2 NA 14
TGTGCCAGCAGCACGACAGGGTTTAAGCAGTACTTC CASSTTGFKQYF TRBJ2-7 TRBD1 TRBV11-1 NA 12
TGTGCCAGCAGCCTGGGACAGGGGCAACGCTCTGGGGCCAACGTCCTGACTTTC CASSLGQGQRSGANVLTF TRBJ2-6 TRBD1 TRBV7-9 NA 18
TGTGCCAGCAGTGAAACCTCAAATTCTCGCACAGATACGCAGTATTTT CASSETSNSRTDTQYF TRBJ2-3 NA TRBV6-1 NA 16
TGTGCCAGCAGCCAAGCCAGCGGGAGGCGAGAGACCCAGTACTTC CASSQASGRRETQYF TRBJ2-5 TRBD2 TRBV4-2 NA 15
TGTGCCAGCAGCTTAGGGGGGGGCTTCCCCTCCTACGAGCAGTACTTC CASSLGGGFPSYEQYF TRBJ2-7 NA TRBV7-2 NA 16
TGTGCCAGCAGCTTAGTTGGGGCCCAGTACTTC CASSLVGAQYF TRBJ2-5 NA TRBV11-2 NA 11
TGTGCCAGCAGTTTTTATGGGAGCAACACTGAAGCTTTCTTT CASSFYGSNTEAFF TRBJ1-1 NA TRBV27 NA 14
TGTGCCAGTAGTATAGATCTTGACACTGAAGCTTTCTTT CASSIDLDTEAFF TRBJ1-1 NA TRBV19 NA 13
TGTGCCACCAGCATCTCTAACCTGGAGACCCAGTACTTC CATSISNLETQYF TRBJ2-5 NA TRBV15 NA 13
TGCAGCGTTCCGGGACAGGGGGCTGAAGCTTTCTTT CSVPGQGAEAFF TRBJ1-1 TRBD1 TRBV29-1 NA 12
TGTGCCTCGCGAGAACTAGCGGGACCTGCGGATGAGCAGTTCTTC CASRELAGPADEQFF TRBJ2-1 TRBD2 TRBV30 NA 15
TGTGCCAGCATTCCTAACGGGAAGACTAGCGGAACAGATACGCAGTATTTT CASIPNGKTSGTDTQYF TRBJ2-3 TRBD2 TRBV7-9 NA 17
TGTGCCAGCAGCCGGACAGGTGTTGGAAACACCATATATTTT CASSRTGVGNTIYF TRBJ1-3 TRBD1 TRBV5-6 NA 14
TGTGCCAGCAGCTTCGCCGGACTAGCAATTTTAGCAGATACGCAGTATTTT CASSFAGLAILADTQYF TRBJ2-3 TRBD2 TRBV7-9 NA 17
TGTGCCTGGGCACAATCCTACGAGCAGTACTTC CAWAQSYEQYF TRBJ2-7 NA TRBV30 NA 11
TGTGCCAGCGGACTAGCGGGGCCCCGAGATACGCAGTATTTT CASGLAGPRDTQYF TRBJ2-3 TRBD2 TRBV5-4 NA 14
TGTGCCAGTACCCGGGACGGTGCAACTAATGAAAAACTGTTTTTT CASTRDGATNEKLFF TRBJ1-4 NA TRBV19 NA 15
TGTGCTAGTGGTTTGCCCGGGGGGACCTTCACAGATACGCAGTATTTT CASGLPGGTFTDTQYF TRBJ2-3 TRBD2 TRBV12-5 once 16
TGTGCCAGCCAAGAGAGGACAGGTCAAGAGACCCAGTACTTC CASQERTGQETQYF TRBJ2-5 TRBD1 TRBV2 NA 14
TGTGCCAGCAGCTTTGGACAGAGGAGGAATTCACCCCTCCACTTT CASSFGQRRNSPLHF TRBJ1-6 NA TRBV5-4 NA 15
TGTGCCAGCAGTGACGGGGACAGGGCGAAGTTCTTC CASSDGDRAKFF TRBJ2-1 TRBD1 TRBV6-1 NA 12
TGTGCCAGCAGAGGGCAGACGCTTGGTCTCCAAGAGACCCAGTACTTC CASRGQTLGLQETQYF TRBJ2-5 NA TRBV6-6 NA 16
TGTGCCAGCAGCCTGAGCGGGGGAACAATCACAGATACGCAGTATTTT CASSLSGGTITDTQYF TRBJ2-3 TRBD2 TRBV7-2 NA 16
TGTGCCAGCAGTACCTTGGACAACATCTCCTACGAGCAGTACTTC CASSTLDNISYEQYF TRBJ2-7 NA TRBV25-1 few 15
TGCGCCAGCAGCTTGGGGGCGACTAGCGGGAGGACAGATACGCAGTATTTT CASSLGATSGRTDTQYF TRBJ2-3 TRBD2 TRBV5-1 NA 17
TGTGCCAGCAGCTTGGCTCCAGGGAACACTGAAGCTTTCTTT CASSLAPGNTEAFF TRBJ1-1 NA TRBV5-6 NA 14
TGTGCCAGCAGTTTCCGCGGCTATGGCTACACCTTC CASSFRGYGYTF TRBJ1-2 NA TRBV28 NA 12
TGTGCCAGCACCTTAGTTTTCTCCGCGAATGAGCAGTTCTTC CASTLVFSANEQFF TRBJ2-1 NA TRBV7-2 NA 14
TGCGCCAGCAGCTTGGAGGGAAACACAGATACGCAGTATTTT CASSLEGNTDTQYF TRBJ2-3 NA TRBV5-1 NA 14
TGTGCCAGCAGCCGATTAGGGACACTTCCCTCCTACGAGCAGTACTTC CASSRLGTLPSYEQYF TRBJ2-7 NA TRBV7-9 NA 16
TGTGCCAGCACTGAATCAGGGTTACCAGGGGAGCTGTTTTTT CASTESGLPGELFF TRBJ2-2 NA TRBV6-6 NA 14
TGTGCCAGCAGCTTCGCGGGGACTAGCCCCTACGAGCAGTACTTC CASSFAGTSPYEQYF TRBJ2-7 TRBD2 TRBV5-6 NA 15
TGTGCTAGTGGTTTGAACAGGGTAGATACGCAGTATTTT CASGLNRVDTQYF TRBJ2-3 NA TRBV12-5 once 13
TGTGCCAGCAGCTCACAACAGGGGTTCTATGGCTACACCTTC CASSSQQGFYGYTF TRBJ1-2 TRBD1 TRBV7-2 NA 14
TGTGCCAGCAGCGTAGCACTAAACACCGGGGAGCTGTTTTTT CASSVALNTGELFF TRBJ2-2 NA TRBV9 NA 14
TGTGCCAGTAGGAACAGGGTCCGGGAAGATACGCAGTATTTT CASRNRVREDTQYF TRBJ2-3 NA TRBV19 NA 14
TGTGCCTGGAGTGTAAGACCCACTGGGGCCCGGTACAATGAGCAGTTCTTC CAWSVRPTGARYNEQFF TRBJ2-1 NA TRBV30 NA 17
TGTGCCAGCAGCCGTGAACTGGGGACAGAAACCTACGAGCAGTACTTC CASSRELGTETYEQYF TRBJ2-7 TRBD1 TRBV7-9 NA 16
TGTGCCAGCAGCCAAGTACTAGGGGCCGAGTACAATGAGCAGTTCTTC CASSQVLGAEYNEQFF TRBJ2-1 NA TRBV14 NA 16